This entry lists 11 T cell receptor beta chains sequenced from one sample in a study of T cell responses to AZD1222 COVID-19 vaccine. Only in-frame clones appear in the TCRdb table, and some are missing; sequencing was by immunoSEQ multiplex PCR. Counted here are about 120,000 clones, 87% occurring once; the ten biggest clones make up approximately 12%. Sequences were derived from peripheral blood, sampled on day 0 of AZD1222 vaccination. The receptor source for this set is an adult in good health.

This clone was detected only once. CDR3 region: CASARQENEKLFF. The CDR3 coding sequence is TGCGCCAGCGCCCGGCAGGAGAATGAAAAACTGTTTTTT. The chain joins TRBV4-1 to TRBJ1-4; D is unresolved. Germline CDR1 and CDR2: MGHRA and YSYEKL. Trimming took 8 bases from V and 5 from J, leaving 12 bases between them. This CDR3 region has 13 residues.

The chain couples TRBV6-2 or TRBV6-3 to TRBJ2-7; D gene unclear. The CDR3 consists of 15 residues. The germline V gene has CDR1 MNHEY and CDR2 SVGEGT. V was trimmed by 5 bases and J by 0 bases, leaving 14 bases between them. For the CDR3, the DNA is TGTGCCAGCAGTACCCGCCGGTGGACCTCCTACGAGCAGTACTTC. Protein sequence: CASSTRRWTSYEQYF.

The CDR3 loop is CASSVGSGANVLTF. The CDR3 coding sequence is TGCGCCAGCAGCGTTGGTTCTGGGGCCAACGTCCTGACTTTC. The genes are TRBV5-1 and TRBJ2-6; no definite D call. The V end lost 4 bases, the J end lost 1 base, and 6 bases lay between the germline ends. Germline CDR1 reads SGHRS; CDR2 reads YFSETQ. CDR3 length: 14 amino acids.

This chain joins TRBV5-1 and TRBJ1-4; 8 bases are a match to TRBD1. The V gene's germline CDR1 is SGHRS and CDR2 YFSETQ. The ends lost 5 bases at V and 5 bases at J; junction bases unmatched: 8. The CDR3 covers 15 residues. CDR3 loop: CASRKGQGLNEKLFF. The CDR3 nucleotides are TGCGCCAGCAGAAAAGGACAGGGATTGAATGAAAAACTGTTTTTT.

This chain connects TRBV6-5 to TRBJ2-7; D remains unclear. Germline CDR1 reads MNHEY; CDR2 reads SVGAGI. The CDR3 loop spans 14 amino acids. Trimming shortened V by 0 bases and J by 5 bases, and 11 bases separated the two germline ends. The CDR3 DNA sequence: TGTGCCAGCAGTTACTCGAGGCAGTCTGACGAGCAGTACTTC. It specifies CASSYSRQSDEQYF.

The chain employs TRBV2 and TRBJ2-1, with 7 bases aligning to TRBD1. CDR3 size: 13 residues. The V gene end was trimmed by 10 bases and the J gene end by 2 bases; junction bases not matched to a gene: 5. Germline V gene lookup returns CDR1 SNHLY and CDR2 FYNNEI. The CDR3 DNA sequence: TGTGCCACAAACAGGGGAGCCTACAATGAGCAGTTCTTC. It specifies CATNRGAYNEQFF.

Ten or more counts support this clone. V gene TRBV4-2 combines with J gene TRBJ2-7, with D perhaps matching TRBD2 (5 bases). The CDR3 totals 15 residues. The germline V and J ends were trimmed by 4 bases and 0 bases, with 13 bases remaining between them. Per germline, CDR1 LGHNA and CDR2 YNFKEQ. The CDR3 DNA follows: TGTGCCAGCAGCCTCCGGACTGGGAGCTCCTACGAGCAGTACTTC. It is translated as CASSLRTGSSYEQYF.

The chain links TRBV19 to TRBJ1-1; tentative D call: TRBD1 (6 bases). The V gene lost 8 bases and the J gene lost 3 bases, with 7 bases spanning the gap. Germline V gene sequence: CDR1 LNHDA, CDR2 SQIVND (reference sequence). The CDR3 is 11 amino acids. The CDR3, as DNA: TGTGCCAGTGGACAGTACACTGAAGCTTTCTTT. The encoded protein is CASGQYTEAFF.

The CDR3 bases are TGTGCCAGCAGCCAGGGCATGGGGGGGGCCTACTCCTACGAGCAGTACTTC. Its translation is CASSQGMGGAYSYEQYF. The genes are TRBV7-2 and TRBJ2-7, with D perhaps matching TRBD2 (7 bases). The ends were cut back, 5 bases at V and 0 bases at J, with 20 bases in the middle. This CDR3 is 17 amino acids long. Germline assignment: CDR1 SGHTA and CDR2 FQGNSA.

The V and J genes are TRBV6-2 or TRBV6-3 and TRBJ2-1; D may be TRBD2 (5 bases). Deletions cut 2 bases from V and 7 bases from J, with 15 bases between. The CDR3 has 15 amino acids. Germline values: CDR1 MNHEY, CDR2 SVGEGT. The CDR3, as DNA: TGTGCCAGCAGTTACAATACGGACTTAGGGAATGAGCAGTTCTTC. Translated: CASSYNTDLGNEQFF.

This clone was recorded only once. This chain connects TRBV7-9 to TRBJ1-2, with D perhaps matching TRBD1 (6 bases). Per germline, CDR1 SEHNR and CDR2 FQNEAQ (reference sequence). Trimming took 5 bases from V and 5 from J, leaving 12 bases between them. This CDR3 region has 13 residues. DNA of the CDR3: TGTGCCAGCAGCCCCCAGGGGATGTATGGCTACACCTTC. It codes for CASSPQGMYGYTF.